This T cell receptor (beta chain) emerged from a study of blood T cell repertoires in COVID-19. Study-wide background: The samples span acute and convalescent COVID-19 from the United States, Italy and Spain.

This table comes from immunoSEQ multiplex PCR, and its TCRdb copy is limited to in-frame clones, with some not included. The table lists some 450,000 clones, about 90% of them singletons, with 0.65% to 1% in the top ten. CDR3 size: 15 residues. CDR1 and CDR2 (germline): SGHDT, YYEEEE. With 5 bases removed from V and 6 bases from J, the gap between germline ends came to 18 bases. Seattle patient enrollment occurred during active infection, with longitudinal follow-up thereafter. This TCR was recovered from a man aged 18 to 35 with COVID-19, enrolled during active disease. The chain combines TRBV5-6 with TRBJ2-1; D is possibly TRBD1 (6 bases). Sequenced: peripheral blood. CDR3 coding DNA: TGTGCCAGCAGTTTCTACAGGGTGGGGAGCAATGAGCAGTTCTTC. Translation: CASSFYRVGSNEQFF. The full variable domain, rest sourced from reference TRBV5-6 and TRBJ2-1, is DAGVTQSPTHLIKTRGQQVTLRCSPKSGHDTVSWYQQALGQGPQFIFQYYEEEERQRGNFPDRFSGHQFPNYSSELNVNALLLGDSALYLCASSFYRVGSNEQFFGPGTRLTVL.